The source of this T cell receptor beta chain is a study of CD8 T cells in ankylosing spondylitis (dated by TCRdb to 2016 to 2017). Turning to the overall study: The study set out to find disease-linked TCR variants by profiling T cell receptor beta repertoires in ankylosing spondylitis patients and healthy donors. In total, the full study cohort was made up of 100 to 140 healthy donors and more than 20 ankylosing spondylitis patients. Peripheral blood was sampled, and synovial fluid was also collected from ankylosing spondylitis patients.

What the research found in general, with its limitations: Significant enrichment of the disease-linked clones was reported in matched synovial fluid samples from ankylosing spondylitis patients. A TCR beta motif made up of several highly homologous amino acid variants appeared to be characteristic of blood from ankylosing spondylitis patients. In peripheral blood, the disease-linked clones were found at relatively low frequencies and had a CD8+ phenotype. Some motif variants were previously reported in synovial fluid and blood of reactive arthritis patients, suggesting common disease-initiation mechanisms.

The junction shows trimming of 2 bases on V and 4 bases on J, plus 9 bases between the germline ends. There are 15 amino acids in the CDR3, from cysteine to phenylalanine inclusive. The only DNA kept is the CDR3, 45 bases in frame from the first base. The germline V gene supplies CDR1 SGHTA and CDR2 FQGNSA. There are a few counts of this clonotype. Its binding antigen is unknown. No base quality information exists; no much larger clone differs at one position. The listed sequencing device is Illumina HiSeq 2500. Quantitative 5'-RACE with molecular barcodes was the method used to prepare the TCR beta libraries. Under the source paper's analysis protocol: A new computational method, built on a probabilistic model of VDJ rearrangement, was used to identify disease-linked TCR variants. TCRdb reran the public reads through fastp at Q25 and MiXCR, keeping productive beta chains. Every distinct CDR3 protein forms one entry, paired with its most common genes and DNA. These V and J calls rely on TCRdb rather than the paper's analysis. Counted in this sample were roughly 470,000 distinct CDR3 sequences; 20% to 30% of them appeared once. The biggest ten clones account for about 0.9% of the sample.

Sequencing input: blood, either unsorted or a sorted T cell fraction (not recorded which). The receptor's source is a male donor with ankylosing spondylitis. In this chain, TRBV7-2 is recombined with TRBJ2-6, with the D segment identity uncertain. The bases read TGTGCCAGCAGCTTAAGCAATTGGGGGGCCAACGTCCTGACTTTC. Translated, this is CASSLSNWGANVLTF.